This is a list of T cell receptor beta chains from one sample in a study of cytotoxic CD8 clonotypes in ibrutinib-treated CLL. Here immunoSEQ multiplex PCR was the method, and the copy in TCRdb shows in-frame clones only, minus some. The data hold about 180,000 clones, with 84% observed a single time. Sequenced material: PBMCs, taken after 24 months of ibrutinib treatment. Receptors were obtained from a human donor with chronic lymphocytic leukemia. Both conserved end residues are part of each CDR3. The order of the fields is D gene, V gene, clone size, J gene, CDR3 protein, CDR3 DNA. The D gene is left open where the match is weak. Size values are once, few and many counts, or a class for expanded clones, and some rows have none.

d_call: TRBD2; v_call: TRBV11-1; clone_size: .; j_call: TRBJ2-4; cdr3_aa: CASSQAPSGYIKNIQYF; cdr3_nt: TGTGCCAGCAGCCAAGCACCTAGCGGGTATATCAAAAACATTCAGTACTTC
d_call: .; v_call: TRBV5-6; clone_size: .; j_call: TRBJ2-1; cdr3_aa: CASSLVPKGEQFF; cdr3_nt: TGTGCCAGCAGCTTGGTCCCCAAGGGTGAGCAGTTCTTC
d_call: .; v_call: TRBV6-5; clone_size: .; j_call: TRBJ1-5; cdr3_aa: CASSPPGQIDQPQHF; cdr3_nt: TGTGCCAGCAGTCCCCCGGGACAAATAGATCAGCCCCAGCATTTT
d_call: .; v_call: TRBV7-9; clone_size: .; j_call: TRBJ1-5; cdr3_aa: CASSFSSGFGNQPQHF; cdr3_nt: TGTGCCAGCAGCTTTAGTTCAGGTTTCGGCAATCAGCCCCAGCATTTT
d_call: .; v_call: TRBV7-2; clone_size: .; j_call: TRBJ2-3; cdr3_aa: CASSRRTGKDTQYF; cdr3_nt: TGTGCCAGCAGCCGTCGGACGGGGAAAGATACGCAGTATTTT
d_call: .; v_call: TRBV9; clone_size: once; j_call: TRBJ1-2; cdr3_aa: CASSVGQNYGYTF; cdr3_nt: TGTGCCAGCAGCGTAGGCCAGAACTATGGCTACACCTTC
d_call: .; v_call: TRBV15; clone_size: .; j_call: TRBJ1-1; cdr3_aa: CATSRDRADTEAFF; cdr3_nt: TGTGCCACCAGCAGAGACAGGGCGGACACTGAAGCTTTCTTT
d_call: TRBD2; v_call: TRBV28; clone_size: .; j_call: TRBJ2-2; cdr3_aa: CASSLRGGQGRELFF; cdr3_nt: TGTGCCAGCAGTTTGCGCGGGGGGCAGGGTAGGGAGCTGTTTTTT
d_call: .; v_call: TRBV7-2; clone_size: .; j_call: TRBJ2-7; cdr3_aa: CASSRLGLPSYEQYF; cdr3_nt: TGTGCCAGCAGCCGCCTGGGTCTTCCCTCCTACGAGCAGTACTTC
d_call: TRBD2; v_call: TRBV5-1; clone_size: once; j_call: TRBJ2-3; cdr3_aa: CASSPGLSDTQYF; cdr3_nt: TGCGCCAGCAGCCCGGGACTATCAGATACGCAGTATTTT
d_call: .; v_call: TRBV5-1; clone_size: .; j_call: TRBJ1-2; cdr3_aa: CASSSEAQIFGYTF; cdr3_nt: TGCGCCAGCAGCTCCGAAGCCCAAATTTTTGGCTACACCTTC
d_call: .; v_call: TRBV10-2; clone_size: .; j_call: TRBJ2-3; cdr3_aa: CASSEWTSNTQYF; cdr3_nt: TGCGCCAGCAGTGAGTGGACTTCCAATACGCAGTATTTT
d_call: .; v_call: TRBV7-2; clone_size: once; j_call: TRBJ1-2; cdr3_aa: CASSLGTNYGYTF; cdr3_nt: TGTGCCAGCAGCTTGGGTACCAACTATGGCTACACCTTC
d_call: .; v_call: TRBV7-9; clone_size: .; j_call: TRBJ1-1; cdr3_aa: CASSPGVGTEAFF; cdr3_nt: TGTGCCAGCAGCCCAGGGGTGGGCACTGAAGCTTTCTTT
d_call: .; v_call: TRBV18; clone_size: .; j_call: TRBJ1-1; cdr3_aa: CASSPNRLEGRTEAFF; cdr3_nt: TGTGCCAGCTCACCCAACCGCTTGGAGGGTAGGACTGAAGCTTTCTTT
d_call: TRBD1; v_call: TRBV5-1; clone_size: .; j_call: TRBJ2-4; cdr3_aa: CASSQDRALAKNIQYF; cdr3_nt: TGCGCCAGCAGCCAAGACAGGGCACTAGCCAAAAACATTCAGTACTTC
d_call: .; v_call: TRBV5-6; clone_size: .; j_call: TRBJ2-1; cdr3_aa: CASSLVGGGVNEQFF; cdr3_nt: TGTGCCAGCAGCTTGGTGGGCGGGGGCGTCAATGAGCAGTTCTTC
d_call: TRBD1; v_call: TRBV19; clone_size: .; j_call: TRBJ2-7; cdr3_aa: CASSIDRGQGATYEQYF; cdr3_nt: TGTGCCAGTAGTATAGATCGTGGACAGGGGGCTACCTACGAGCAGTACTTC
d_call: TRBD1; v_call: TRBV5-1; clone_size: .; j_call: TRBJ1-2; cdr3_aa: CASSRGTGPIYGYTF; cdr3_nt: TGCGCCAGCAGCAGAGGGACAGGCCCTATCTATGGCTACACCTTC
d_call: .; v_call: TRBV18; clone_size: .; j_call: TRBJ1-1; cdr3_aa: CASSPRVYTEAFF; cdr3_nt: TGTGCCAGCTCACCACGGGTGTACACTGAAGCTTTCTTT
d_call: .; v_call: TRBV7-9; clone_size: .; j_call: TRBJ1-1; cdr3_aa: CASPRQSGDTEAFF; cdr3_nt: TGTGCCAGCCCCAGGCAGTCAGGGGACACTGAAGCTTTCTTT
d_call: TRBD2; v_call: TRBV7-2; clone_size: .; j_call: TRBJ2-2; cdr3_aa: CASSLFSGGTGELFF; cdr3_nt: TGTGCCAGCAGCTTATTTAGCGGGGGGACCGGGGAGCTGTTTTTT